A selection of T cell receptor beta chains follows, all from one sample in a study of cytomegalovirus exposure and HLA in healthy donors. TCRdb's copy holds only in-frame clones and misses some; the assay was immunoSEQ multiplex PCR. The sample carries some 150,000 clones, approximately 82% recorded once. Sequencing used PBMCs. The receptors were gathered from a man aged 25 to 45 in good health and CMV-seropositive. CDR3s include the opening cysteine and the closing phenylalanine or tryptophan. D genes are given only for firm matches. Size is omitted from some rows. Given values are once, few, many or a class for expanded clones.

len,j_gene,v_gene,abundance,d_gene,CDR3nt,CDR3aa
14,TRBJ2-7,TRBV7-2,.,.,TGTGCCAGCAGCTTAGTGACTAACGACTACGAGCAGTACTTC,CASSLVTNDYEQYF
14,TRBJ1-6,TRBV30,.,.,TGTGCCTGGAGTGTAACCAGGGATGGCTCACCCCTCCACTTT,CAWSVTRDGSPLHF
15,TRBJ2-7,TRBV6-1,.,TRBD1,TGTGCCAGCAGTGCGGGGACAGGGTTATCCTACGAGCAGTACTTC,CASSAGTGLSYEQYF
16,TRBJ2-1,TRBV7-3,.,TRBD2,TGTGCCAGCAGCTCCTCCCCGGGACTAGCGGGGGGTGAGCAGTTCTTC,CASSSSPGLAGGEQFF
12,TRBJ2-7,TRBV11-3,.,.,TGTGCCACCAGCGGGGACACCTACGAGCAGTACTTC,CATSGDTYEQYF
18,TRBJ1-2,TRBV18,.,.,TGTGCCAGCTCACCACTAAGAGTTGAGTCGGGGGGCGCCCATGGCTACACCTTC,CASSPLRVESGGAHGYTF
13,TRBJ1-5,TRBV30,.,TRBD1,TGTGCCTGGAGCAGACAGGGGGATCAGCCCCAGCATTTT,CAWSRQGDQPQHF
14,TRBJ2-1,TRBV6-5,.,TRBD1,TGTGCCAGCACCTGGCAGGGGGCAGCGGGTGAGCAGTTCTTC,CASTWQGAAGEQFF
15,TRBJ2-5,TRBV28,.,TRBD1,TGTGCCAGCAGCCGACCGGGACAGGGGAGGAAGACCCAGTACTTC,CASSRPGQGRKTQYF
14,TRBJ2-7,TRBV9,.,.,TGTGCCAGCAGCGTAGGGGGAGTTGCCTACGAGCAGTACTTC,CASSVGGVAYEQYF
16,TRBJ2-6,TRBV7-6,.,TRBD1,TGTGCCAGCAGCGCCCGACAGGGCTCTGGGGCCAACGTCCTGACTTTC,CASSARQGSGANVLTF
15,TRBJ1-6,TRBV2,.,.,TGTGCCAGCAGTGAAGGGGGGCAGGGAAGATCACCCCTCCACTTT,CASSEGGQGRSPLHF
15,TRBJ2-7,TRBV15,.,TRBD2,TGTGCCACCAGCCAGAGCGGGGGGCACGGGTACGAGCAGTACTTC,CATSQSGGHGYEQYF
14,TRBJ2-7,TRBV6-5,.,TRBD1,TGTGCCAGCAGAGAGTCCGGGACAGGGGGCTTGCAGTACTTC,CASRESGTGGLQYF
14,TRBJ2-3,TRBV19,.,.,TGTGCCAGTAGCGGGCGGGGGCCCACAGATACGCAGTATTTT,CASSGRGPTDTQYF
15,TRBJ2-1,TRBV28,.,TRBD1,TGTGCCAGCCGCCCCCGGGACAGGGCTAGGGATGAGCAGTTCTTC,CASRPRDRARDEQFF
16,TRBJ2-1,TRBV28,.,.,TGTGCCAGCGCTCCCGGGAAGGGCCTCTCCTACAATGAGCAGTTCTTC,CASAPGKGLSYNEQFF
15,TRBJ2-2,TRBV6-1,.,.,TGTGCCAGTAGAGGGGGGGCGGCGAACACCGGGGAGCTGTTTTTT,CASRGGAANTGELFF
13,TRBJ1-5,TRBV6-1,.,.,TGTGCCAGCAGATCTTGGGCAAATCAGCCCCAGCATTTT,CASRSWANQPQHF
13,TRBJ1-1,TRBV7-2,.,.,TGTGCCAGCAGCTTAGAGGAGTTCACTGAAGCTTTCTTT,CASSLEEFTEAFF
13,TRBJ2-7,TRBV2,.,TRBD1,TGTGCCAGATCCACAGGGGGGAACTACGAGCAGTACTTC,CARSTGGNYEQYF
15,TRBJ1-1,TRBV6-5,.,.,TGTGCCAGCAGTTACTTAACAGGGAGGGGCACTGAAGCTTTCTTT,CASSYLTGRGTEAFF
14,TRBJ2-7,TRBV27,.,TRBD1,TGTGCCAGCAGTCCCGGGACAGGGATAAACGAGCAGTACTTC,CASSPGTGINEQYF
14,TRBJ2-1,TRBV5-8,once,TRBD1,TGTGCCCCTGATCCGGGACAGGCCTTACGGGAGCAGTTCTTC,CAPDPGQALREQFF
15,TRBJ1-4,TRBV2,.,.,TGTGCCAGCAGTGAAATGGGCACGGGGATTGAAAAACTGTTTTTT,CASSEMGTGIEKLFF
16,TRBJ2-7,TRBV7-9,.,TRBD1,TGTGCCAGCAACTCTCCGGACAGGGGGACTTCCTACGAGCAGTACTTC,CASNSPDRGTSYEQYF
14,TRBJ1-5,TRBV7-2,.,.,TGTGCCAGCAGACCTCCCGGGAGCAATCAGCCCCAGCATTTT,CASRPPGSNQPQHF
15,TRBJ1-2,TRBV18,.,TRBD1,TGTGCCAGCTCACCGGGGACAGGGGGAGCCTATGGCTACACCTTC,CASSPGTGGAYGYTF
14,TRBJ2-5,TRBV5-1,.,.,TGCGCCAGCAGCTTGGACAGACACCAAGAGACCCAGTACTTC,CASSLDRHQETQYF
15,TRBJ1-5,TRBV19,.,TRBD1,TGTGCCAGTAGGGGCTGGACAGGGGTAAATCAGCCCCAGCATTTT,CASRGWTGVNQPQHF
11,TRBJ1-1,TRBV30,.,.,TGTGCCTGGAGTGGTGAGACTGAAGCTTTCTTT,CAWSGETEAFF
14,TRBJ1-1,TRBV5-1,.,TRBD1,TGCGCCAGCAGCTACTACAGGGGTAACACTGAAGCTTTCTTT,CASSYYRGNTEAFF
14,TRBJ2-3,TRBV5-1,.,.,TGCGCCAGCAGGCCAGGGGGGACCACAGATACGCAGTATTTT,CASRPGGTTDTQYF
18,TRBJ2-5,TRBV7-3,.,TRBD2,TGTGCCAGCAGCTTAGGGCTAGCGGGGGGTCGGTACCAAGAGACCCAGTACTTC,CASSLGLAGGRYQETQYF
15,TRBJ2-7,TRBV5-1,.,TRBD2,TGCGCTAGCAGCTTGGAGTTAGCGGGAGTCTACGAGCAGTACTTC,CASSLELAGVYEQYF
16,TRBJ1-5,TRBV7-8,.,.,TGTGCCAGCAGCTTAGGGGGGGACTCAATATGGGCACCCCAGCATTTT,CASSLGGDSIWAPQHF
12,TRBJ1-2,TRBV6-1,.,.,TGTGCCAGCCAGACAGATAACTATGGCTACACCTTC,CASQTDNYGYTF
15,TRBJ2-3,TRBV13,.,.,TGTGCCAGCAGCTTTGAACAGCCCAGCACAGATACGCAGTATTTT,CASSFEQPSTDTQYF
16,TRBJ2-5,TRBV28,once,TRBD2,TGTGCCAGCAGTTTAGGTGGGGCGGGGGGCCGGGGGACCCAGTACTTC,CASSLGGAGGRGTQYF
16,TRBJ1-5,TRBV6-1,once,.,TGTGCCAGCAGTGATGAGGGGGGGCTGGGCAATCAGCCCCAGCATTTT,CASSDEGGLGNQPQHF
15,TRBJ2-2,TRBV28,.,.,TGTGCCAGCAGTTTCCGCGGCCCCTTAGCCGGGGAGCTGTTTTTT,CASSFRGPLAGELFF
14,TRBJ2-7,TRBV19,.,.,TGTGCCAGTAGTACGAGGGAGACCCTCGGAGAGCAGTACTTC,CASSTRETLGEQYF
16,TRBJ2-5,TRBV21-1,.,.,TGTGCCAGCAGCCCCCGACAGGTGGGGGAGAAAGAGACCCAGTACTTC,CASSPRQVGEKETQYF
14,TRBJ2-1,TRBV5-6,.,TRBD2,TGTGCCAGCAGTGGAGCGGGGGGCCCCAATGAGCAGTTCTTC,CASSGAGGPNEQFF
15,TRBJ2-1,TRBV25-1,.,TRBD2,TGTGCCAGCAGTCCGGCGGGGGGCTCCTACAATGAGCAGTTCTTC,CASSPAGGSYNEQFF
14,TRBJ1-1,TRBV30,.,.,TGTGCCTGGAGTGCAGACCCTAGGAACACTGAAGCTTTCTTT,CAWSADPRNTEAFF
15,TRBJ1-1,TRBV6-5,few,TRBD1,TGTGCCAGTTTACGGACAGGGGTGACGAACACTGAAGCTTTCTTT,CASLRTGVTNTEAFF
15,TRBJ2-2,TRBV11-2,few,TRBD2,TGTGCCAGCACCTTTTCGCGGCGGGGGACCGGGGAGCTGTTTTTT,CASTFSRRGTGELFF
19,TRBJ1-1,TRBV14,.,.,TGTGCCAGCAGCCAAGATAAATGGGTTGAGGCGGTGAGATCCACTGAAGCTTTCTTT,CASSQDKWVEAVRSTEAFF
14,TRBJ1-1,TRBV5-1,few,.,TGCGCCAGCAGCTTGAGGGCAGGAGGGACTGAAGCTTTCTTT,CASSLRAGGTEAFF
15,TRBJ1-2,TRBV6-1,.,.,TGTGCCAGCAGTGAAGCGGGCGGGGGGGGCTATGGCTACACCTTC,CASSEAGGGGYGYTF
13,TRBJ1-1,TRBV6-4,.,.,TGTGCCAGCAGTGTACGGACTGGGACTGAAGCTTTCTTT,CASSVRTGTEAFF
13,TRBJ1-3,TRBV28,.,.,TGTGCCACCGACGCGTCGGGGGGAAACACCATATATTTT,CATDASGGNTIYF
15,TRBJ2-5,TRBV9,.,TRBD2,TGTGCCAGCAGCTCCTCGGGACTAGCAGGGGAGACCCAGTACTTC,CASSSSGLAGETQYF
17,TRBJ1-6,TRBV4-2,.,.,TGTGCCAGCAGCCAAGATGCATCGGGTTCCTATAATTCACCCCTCCACTTT,CASSQDASGSYNSPLHF
16,TRBJ2-7,TRBV9,.,TRBD1,TGTGCCAGCAGCCCGAGTGCTGGGACAGCCACCTACGAGCAGTACTTC,CASSPSAGTATYEQYF
12,TRBJ2-7,TRBV28,.,.,TGTGCCAGCAGTCTGAGGCGAAACGAGCAGTACTTC,CASSLRRNEQYF
16,TRBJ2-7,TRBV6-5,.,TRBD2,TGTGCCAGCAGTTACTCGTCGCCTAGCGGAGCTTACGAGCAGTACTTC,CASSYSSPSGAYEQYF
16,TRBJ2-1,TRBV29-1,.,TRBD2,TGCAGCGTGCTAGCGGGAGCTTCCAAGCCTTACAATGAGCAGTTCTTC,CSVLAGASKPYNEQFF
16,TRBJ2-7,TRBV27,.,TRBD1,TGTGCCAGCAGTTTAACCGGGACAGGGGTGGCCTACGAGCAGTACTTC,CASSLTGTGVAYEQYF